This T cell receptor (beta chain) was sequenced for a study of CD8 T cells in Susac syndrome. The CDR3 extends over 13 amino acids. V shed 5 bases and J 7 bases; nucleotides not matched to a gene: 5. CDR1 is SGHTA and CDR2 is FQGTGA in the germline V gene. Random hexamers were used to reverse transcribe an amount of about 0.5 to 1 ug RNA. TCRdb re-called the immunoSEQ multiplex PCR reads through MiXCR, storing one row per CDR3 protein. Among roughly 150,000 distinct CDR3 sequences listed, 93% were seen once. The control group consisted of healthy donors matched for age and sex. Specimen: CD4+ T cells from PBMCs. This clonotype originated in a human donor in good health. V usage is TRBV7-3 and J usage is TRBJ2-5, with 9 positions matching TRBD1. Here the CDR3 DNA reads TGTGCCAGCAGCGGGGGGACAGGGTCGACCCAGTACTTC. As protein: CASSGGTGSTQYF.